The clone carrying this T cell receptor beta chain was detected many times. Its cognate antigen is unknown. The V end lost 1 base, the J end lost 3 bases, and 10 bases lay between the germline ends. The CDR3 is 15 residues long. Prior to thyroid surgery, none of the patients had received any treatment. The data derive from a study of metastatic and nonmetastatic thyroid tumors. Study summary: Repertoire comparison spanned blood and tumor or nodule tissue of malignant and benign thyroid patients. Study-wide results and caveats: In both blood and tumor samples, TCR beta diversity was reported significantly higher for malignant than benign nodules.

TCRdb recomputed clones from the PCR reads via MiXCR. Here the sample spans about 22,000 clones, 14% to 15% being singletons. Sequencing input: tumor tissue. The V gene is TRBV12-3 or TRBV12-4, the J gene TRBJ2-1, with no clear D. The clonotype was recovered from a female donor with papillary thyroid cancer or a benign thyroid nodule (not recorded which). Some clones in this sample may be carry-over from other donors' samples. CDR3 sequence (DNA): TGTGCCAGCAGTTTAGTCAAGGGATACTACAATGAGCAGTTCTTC. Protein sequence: CASSLVKGYYNEQFF.